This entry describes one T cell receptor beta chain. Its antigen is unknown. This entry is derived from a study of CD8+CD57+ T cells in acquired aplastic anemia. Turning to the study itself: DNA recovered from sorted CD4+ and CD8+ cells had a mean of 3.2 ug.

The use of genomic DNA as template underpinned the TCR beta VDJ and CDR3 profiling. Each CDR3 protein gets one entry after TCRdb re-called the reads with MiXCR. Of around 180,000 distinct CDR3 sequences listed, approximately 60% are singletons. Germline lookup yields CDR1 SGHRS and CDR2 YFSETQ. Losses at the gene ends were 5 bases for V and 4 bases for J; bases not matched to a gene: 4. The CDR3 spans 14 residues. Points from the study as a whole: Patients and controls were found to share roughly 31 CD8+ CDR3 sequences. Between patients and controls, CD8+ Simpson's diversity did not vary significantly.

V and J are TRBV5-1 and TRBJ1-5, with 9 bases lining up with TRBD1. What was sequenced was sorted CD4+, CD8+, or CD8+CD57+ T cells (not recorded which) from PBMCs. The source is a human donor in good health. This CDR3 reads CASSDGTGNQPQHF. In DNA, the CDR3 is TGCGCCAGCAGTGATGGGACAGGGAATCAGCCCCAGCATTTT.